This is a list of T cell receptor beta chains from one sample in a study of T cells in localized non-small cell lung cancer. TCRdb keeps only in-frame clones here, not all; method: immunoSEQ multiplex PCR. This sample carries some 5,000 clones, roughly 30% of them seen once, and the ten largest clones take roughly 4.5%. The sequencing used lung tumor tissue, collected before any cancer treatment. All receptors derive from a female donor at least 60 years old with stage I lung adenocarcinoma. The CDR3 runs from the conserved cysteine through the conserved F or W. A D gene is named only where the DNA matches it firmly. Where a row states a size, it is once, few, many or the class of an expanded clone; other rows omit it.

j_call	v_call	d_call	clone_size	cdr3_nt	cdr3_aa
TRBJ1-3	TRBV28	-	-	TGTGCCAGCAGTTTGTCTGGAAACACCATATATTTT	CASSLSGNTIYF
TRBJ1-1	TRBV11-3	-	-	TGTGCCAGCAGCTTGGCGGGGACACTGAACACTGAAGCTTTCTTT	CASSLAGTLNTEAFF
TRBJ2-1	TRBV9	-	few	TGTGCCAGCAGCGTAGTAGTAGCGGCCTACAATGAGCAGTTCTTC	CASSVVVAAYNEQFF
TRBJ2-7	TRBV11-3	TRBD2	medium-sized	TGTGCCAGCAGCTCTGGCTCTAGCGGGGGTACCTACGAGCAGTACTTC	CASSSGSSGGTYEQYF
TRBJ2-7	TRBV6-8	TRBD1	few	TGTGCCAGCAGTGACCCGGGACAGGGCGTCTACGAGCAGTACTTC	CASSDPGQGVYEQYF
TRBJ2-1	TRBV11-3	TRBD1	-	TGTGCCAGCAGCCGCCACCCCGGGACAGGCGAATACAATGAGCAGTTCTTC	CASSRHPGTGEYNEQFF
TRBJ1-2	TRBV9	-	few	TGTGCCAGCAGCCCCCGGGGGCGATATGGCTACACCTTC	CASSPRGRYGYTF
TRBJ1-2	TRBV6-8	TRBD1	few	TGTGCCAGCAGTCGAATTCGGACAGGGACGAACTATGGCTACACCTTC	CASSRIRTGTNYGYTF
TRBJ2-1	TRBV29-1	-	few	TGCAGCGGTGACATCTCCTCCTACAATGAGCAGTTCTTC	CSGDISSYNEQFF
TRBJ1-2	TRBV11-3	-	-	TGTGCCAGCAGCCGGGGGCCACAAAGGCCGAACTATGGCTACACCTTC	CASSRGPQRPNYGYTF
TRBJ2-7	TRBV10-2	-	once	TGCGCCAGCAACCCGGCCAGCTCCTACGAGCAGTACTTC	CASNPASSYEQYF
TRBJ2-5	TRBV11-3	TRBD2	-	TGTGCCAGCAGCTCACTAGCGGGGGAAGAGACCCAGTACTTC	CASSSLAGEETQYF
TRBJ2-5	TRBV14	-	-	TGTGCCAGCAGCCAAGGGACCACCCAGTACTTC	CASSQGTTQYF
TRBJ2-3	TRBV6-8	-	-	TGTGCCAGCAGTTTCAGCGGGTTAGGCTCAGATACGCAGTATTTT	CASSFSGLGSDTQYF
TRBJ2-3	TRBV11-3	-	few	TGTGCCAGCAGGGAAGATCTAGGCACAGATACGCAGTATTTT	CASREDLGTDTQYF
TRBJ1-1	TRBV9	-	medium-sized	TGTGCCAGCAGCGTAGGAGTCGGGAACACTGAAGCTTTCTTT	CASSVGVGNTEAFF
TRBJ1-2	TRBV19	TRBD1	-	TGTGCCAGTAGTAGGGACAGGGATGGTGGCTACACCTTC	CASSRDRDGGYTF
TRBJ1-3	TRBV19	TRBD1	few	TGTGCCAGTAGTATAGCAGGGGGTGGAAACACCATATATTTT	CASSIAGGGNTIYF
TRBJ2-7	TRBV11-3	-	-	TGTGCCAGCAGCTTAGAGGCAGATCCCTCCTACGAGCAGTACTTC	CASSLEADPSYEQYF
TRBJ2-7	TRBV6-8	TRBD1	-	TGTGCCAGCAACTCTGGGACAGGGGCCTACGAGCAGTACTTC	CASNSGTGAYEQYF
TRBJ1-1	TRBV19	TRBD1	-	TGTGCCAGTAGCCGGACAGGAGGAGCTGAAGCTTTCTTT	CASSRTGGAEAFF
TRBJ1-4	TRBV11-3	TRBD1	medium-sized	TGTGCCAGCAGCTGGACAGGGGCTAAGGAGGAAAAACTGTTTTTT	CASSWTGAKEEKLFF
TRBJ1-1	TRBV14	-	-	TGTGCCAGCAGCCAAAACTTAGGCCTTGGGAACACTGAAGCTTTCTTT	CASSQNLGLGNTEAFF
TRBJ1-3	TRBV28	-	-	TGTGCCAGCAGACAAAGGACAGTGACCTCTGGAAACACCATATATTTT	CASRQRTVTSGNTIYF
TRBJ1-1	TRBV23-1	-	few	TGCGCCAGCAGCCAGGTCGTATTAACGGGGTTGGGCACTGAAGCTTTCTTT	CASSQVVLTGLGTEAFF
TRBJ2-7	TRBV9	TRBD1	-	TGTGCCAGCAGCGTAGGGGGACAGGGGAGCGAGCAGTACTTC	CASSVGGQGSEQYF
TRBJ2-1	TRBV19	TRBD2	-	TGTGCCAGTAGACCAACTAGCGGGGCCTACAATGAGCAGTTCTTC	CASRPTSGAYNEQFF
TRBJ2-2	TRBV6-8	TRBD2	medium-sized	TGTGCCAGCAGCGACACTAGCGGACACACCGGGGAGCTGTTTTTT	CASSDTSGHTGELFF
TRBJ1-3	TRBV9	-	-	TGTGCCAGCAGTGAAGGGACGGCGGCCTCTGGAAACACCATATATTTT	CASSEGTAASGNTIYF
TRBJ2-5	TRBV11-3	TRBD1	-	TGTGCCAGCAGCCTCCCGGGACAGGATCAAGAGACCCAGTACTTC	CASSLPGQDQETQYF
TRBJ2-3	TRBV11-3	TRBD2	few	TGTGCCAGCAGCCCCGGGACTAGCGGGGGTATTGCAGATACGCAGTATTTT	CASSPGTSGGIADTQYF
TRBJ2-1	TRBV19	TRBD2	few	TGTGCCAGTAGAGGACTAGCGGGAGGTTACAATGAGCAGTTCTTC	CASRGLAGGYNEQFF
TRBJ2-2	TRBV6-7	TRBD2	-	TGTGCCAGCAGTTACGACACACTAGCGGGAGTTCTCACCGGGGAGCTGTTTTTT	CASSYDTLAGVLTGELFF
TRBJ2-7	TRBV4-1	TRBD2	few	TGCGCCAGCAGCCAAGGACTAGCGGGAGCAAACGAGCAGTACTTC	CASSQGLAGANEQYF
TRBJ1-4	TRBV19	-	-	TGTGCCAGTAGTATCCCCTGGGGGCCAGAAAAACTGTTTTTT	CASSIPWGPEKLFF
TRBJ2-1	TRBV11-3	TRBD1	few	TGTGCCAGCAGCACTGGACAGGGGGGGGCCAATGAGCAGTTCTTC	CASSTGQGGANEQFF
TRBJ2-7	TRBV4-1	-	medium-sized	TGCGCCAGCAGCCAAGACCTCGCGGCAACCGAGCAGTACTTC	CASSQDLAATEQYF
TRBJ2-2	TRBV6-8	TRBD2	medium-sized	TGTGCCAGCAGTTACCAGTCGGGACTAGCGGGACCCGGGGAGCTGTTTTTT	CASSYQSGLAGPGELFF
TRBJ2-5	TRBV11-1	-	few	TGTGCCAGCAGCTTAGAACGGTATCGGTCCCTGGGGAAAGAGACCCAGTACTTC	CASSLERYRSLGKETQYF
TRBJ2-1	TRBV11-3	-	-	TGTGCCAGCAGCCCTAGGGACGTCTCGAGGAATGAGCAGTTCTTC	CASSPRDVSRNEQFF
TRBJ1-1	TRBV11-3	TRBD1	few	TGTGCCAGCAGCCCCCTAACAGGGGTCACTGAAGCTTTCTTT	CASSPLTGVTEAFF
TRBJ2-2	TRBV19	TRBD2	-	TGTGCCAGTAGTATTAGCGGGACAACGAACACCGGGGAGCTGTTTTTT	CASSISGTTNTGELFF
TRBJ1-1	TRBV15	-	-	TGTGCCACCAGCAGAGGTCCTGCCCTGGGGGACACTGAAGCTTTCTTT	CATSRGPALGDTEAFF
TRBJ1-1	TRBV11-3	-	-	TGTGCCAGCAGCGGAGGGACCGAAAACACTGAAGCTTTCTTT	CASSGGTENTEAFF
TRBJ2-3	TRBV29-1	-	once	TGCAGCGAAGGGGGGAATGGGGGCAGCGGTACGCAGTATTTT	CSEGGNGGSGTQYF